This T cell receptor (beta chain) was observed in a study of blood T cell repertoires in COVID-19. Study-level background: Material from acute and convalescent COVID-19 was sourced from the United States, Italy and Spain.

The V end was cut by 0 bases, the J end by 4 bases, with 7 bases between. This CDR3 spans 13 amino acids. Germline V lookup: CDR1 KGHSH, CDR2 LQKENI. Only in-frame clones appear in the TCRdb table, and some are missing; sequencing was by immunoSEQ multiplex PCR. This table has 150,000 to 200,000 clones, around 85% appearing once. About this clone itself: The same CDR3 also results from other DNA sequences found in this sample.

The source is a man aged 65 to 85 with active or convalescent COVID-19. Sequenced input: peripheral blood. The V gene is TRBV18, the J gene TRBJ2-7, with D maybe TRBD1 (6 bases). The CDR3 region is CASSPPGAYEQYF. The CDR3, as DNA: TGTGCCAGCTCACCACCGGGGGCTTACGAGCAGTACTTC.